The present entry profiles one T cell receptor (beta chain) with its context. These data are taken from a study of regulatory and conventional T cells in RAG deficiency. V shed 7 bases and J shed 5 bases, with 8 bases lying between them. This CDR3 spans 11 amino acids. CDR1 is MNHNS and CDR2 is SASEGT in the germline V gene. Measured with immunoSEQ multiplex PCR; TCRdb has only the in-frame clones, and not every one. The sample comprises around 29,000 clones, 90% to 95% of which are singletons, and approximately 0.15% rests with the top ten. Genomic DNA came from blood conventional CD4+ T cells gated CD25-low CD127-high. The sample also formed part of further work on regulatory T cells. That work contributes: The PCR used 52 TRBV and 13 TRBJ primers.

The receptor comes from a human donor in good health. Source material: CD25- CD4+ T cells sorted from blood. The chain joins TRBV6-1 to TRBJ1-2; D might be TRBD1 (6 bases). The CDR3 sequence is CASTTGYGYTF. In DNA form, the CDR3 reads TGTGCCAGCACCACAGGGTATGGCTACACCTTC.